The entry below describes one TCR beta chain. Its antigen remains unknown. The data derive from a study of early stage breast cancer tumors. Study-level findings and limits: Compared with adjacent normal breast, tumors showed about 2.5-fold denser, more clonal T cells.

Sequenced by immunoSEQ multiplex PCR; TCRdb stores in-frame clones only, minus some. The sample has a few thousand clones; 61% are singletons. V lost 5 bases and J 5 bases, leaving 14 bases between the germline ends. The germline V gene encodes CDR1 SGHDT and CDR2 YYEEEE. This CDR3 is built from 14 residues. This clonotype originated in a person in their fifties or sixties with breast cancer. The genes are TRBV5-6 and TRBJ1-5, with a weak D call TRBD1 (5 bases). Sample: breast tumor tissue. This CDR3 reads CASSLFGGDQPQHF. The DNA for the CDR3 is TGTGCCAGCAGTCTCTTTGGGGGGGATCAGCCCCAGCATTTT.